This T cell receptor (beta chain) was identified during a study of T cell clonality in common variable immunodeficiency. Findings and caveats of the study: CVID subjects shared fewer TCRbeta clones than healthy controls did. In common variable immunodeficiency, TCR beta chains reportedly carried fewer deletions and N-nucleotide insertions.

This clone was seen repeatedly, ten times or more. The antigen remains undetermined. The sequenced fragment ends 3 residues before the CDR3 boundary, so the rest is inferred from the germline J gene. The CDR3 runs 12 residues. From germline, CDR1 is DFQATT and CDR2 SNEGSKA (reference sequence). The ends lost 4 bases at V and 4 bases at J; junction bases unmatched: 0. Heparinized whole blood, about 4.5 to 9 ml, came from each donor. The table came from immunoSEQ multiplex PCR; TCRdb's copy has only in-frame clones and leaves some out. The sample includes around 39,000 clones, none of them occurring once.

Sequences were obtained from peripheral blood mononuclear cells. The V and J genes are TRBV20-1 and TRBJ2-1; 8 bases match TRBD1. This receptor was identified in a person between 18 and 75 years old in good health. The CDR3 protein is CSANRGYNEQFF. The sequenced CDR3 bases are TGCAGTGCTAACAGGGGGTACAATGAG.